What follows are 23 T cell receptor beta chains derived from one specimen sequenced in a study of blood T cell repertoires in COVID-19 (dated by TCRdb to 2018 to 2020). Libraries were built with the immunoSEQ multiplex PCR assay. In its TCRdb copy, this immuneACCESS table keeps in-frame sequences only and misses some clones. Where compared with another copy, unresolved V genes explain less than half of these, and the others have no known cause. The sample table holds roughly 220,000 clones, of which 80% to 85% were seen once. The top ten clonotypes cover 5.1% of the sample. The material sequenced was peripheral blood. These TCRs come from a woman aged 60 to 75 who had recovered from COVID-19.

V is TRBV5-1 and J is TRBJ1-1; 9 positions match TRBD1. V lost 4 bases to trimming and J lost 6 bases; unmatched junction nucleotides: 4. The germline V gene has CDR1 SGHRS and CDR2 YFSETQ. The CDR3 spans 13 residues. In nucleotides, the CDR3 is TGCGCCAGCAGCAACCGACAGGGGGCTGAAGCTTTCTTT. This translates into CASSNRQGAEAFF.

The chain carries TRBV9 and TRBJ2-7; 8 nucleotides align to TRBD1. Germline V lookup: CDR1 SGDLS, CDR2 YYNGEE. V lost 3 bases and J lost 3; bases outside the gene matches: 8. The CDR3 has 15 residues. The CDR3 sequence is CASSAQGTGFYEQYF. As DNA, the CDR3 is TGTGCCAGCAGCGCCCAGGGGACAGGTTTCTACGAGCAGTACTTC.

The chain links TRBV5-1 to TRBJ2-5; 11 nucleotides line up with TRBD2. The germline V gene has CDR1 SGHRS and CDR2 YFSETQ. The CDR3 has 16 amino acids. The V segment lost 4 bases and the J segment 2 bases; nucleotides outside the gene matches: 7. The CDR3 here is CASSTGLAASQETQYF. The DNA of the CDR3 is TGCGCCAGCAGCACGGGACTAGCGGCCTCGCAAGAGACCCAGTACTTC.

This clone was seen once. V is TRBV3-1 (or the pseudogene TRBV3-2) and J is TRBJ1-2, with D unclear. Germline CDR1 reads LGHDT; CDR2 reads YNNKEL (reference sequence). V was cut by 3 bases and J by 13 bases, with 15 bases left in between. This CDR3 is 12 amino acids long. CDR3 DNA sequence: TGTGCCAGCAGCCACGGGGAGGGCCGTTGCACCTTC. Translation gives CASSHGEGRCTF.

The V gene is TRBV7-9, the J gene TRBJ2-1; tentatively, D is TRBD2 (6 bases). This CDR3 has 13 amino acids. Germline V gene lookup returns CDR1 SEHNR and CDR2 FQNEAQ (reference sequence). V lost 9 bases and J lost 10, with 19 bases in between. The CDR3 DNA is TGTGCCAGTATCCGGGACTGGGGCAGGGAGCAGTTCTTC. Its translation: CASIRDWGREQFF.

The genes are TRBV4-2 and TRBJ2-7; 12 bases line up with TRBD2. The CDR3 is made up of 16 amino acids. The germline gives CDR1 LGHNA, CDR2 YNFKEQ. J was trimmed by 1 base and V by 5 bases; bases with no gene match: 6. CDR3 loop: CASSRRTSGDSYEQYF. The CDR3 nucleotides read TGTGCCAGCAGCAGACGGACTAGCGGGGATTCCTACGAGCAGTACTTC.

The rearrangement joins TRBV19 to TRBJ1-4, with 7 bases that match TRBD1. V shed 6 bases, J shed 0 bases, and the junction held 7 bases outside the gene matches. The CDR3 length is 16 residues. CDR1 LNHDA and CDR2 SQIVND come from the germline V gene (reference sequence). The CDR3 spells CASRRQGRSTNEKLFF. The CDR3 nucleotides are TGTGCCAGTAGACGACAGGGAAGGTCAACTAATGAAAAACTGTTTTTT.

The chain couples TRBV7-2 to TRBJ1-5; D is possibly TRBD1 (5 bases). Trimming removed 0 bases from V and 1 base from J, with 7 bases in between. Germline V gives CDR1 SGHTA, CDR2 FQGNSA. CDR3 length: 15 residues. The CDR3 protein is CASSLAPGSNQPQHF. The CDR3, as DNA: TGTGCCAGCAGCTTAGCGCCAGGGAGCAATCAGCCCCAGCATTTT.

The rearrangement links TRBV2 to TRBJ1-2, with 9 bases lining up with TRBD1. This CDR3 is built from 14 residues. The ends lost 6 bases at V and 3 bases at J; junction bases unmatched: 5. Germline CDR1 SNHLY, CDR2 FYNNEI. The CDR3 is CASRGTGFHYGYTF. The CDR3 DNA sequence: TGTGCCAGCAGGGGGACAGGGTTTCACTATGGCTACACCTTC.

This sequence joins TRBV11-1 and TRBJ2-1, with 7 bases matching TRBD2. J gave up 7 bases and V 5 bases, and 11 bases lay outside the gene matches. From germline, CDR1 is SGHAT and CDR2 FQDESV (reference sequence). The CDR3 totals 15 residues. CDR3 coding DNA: TGTGCCAGCAGCCCCCTTGGCGGGGAGGGGAATGAGCAGTTCTTC. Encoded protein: CASSPLGGEGNEQFF.

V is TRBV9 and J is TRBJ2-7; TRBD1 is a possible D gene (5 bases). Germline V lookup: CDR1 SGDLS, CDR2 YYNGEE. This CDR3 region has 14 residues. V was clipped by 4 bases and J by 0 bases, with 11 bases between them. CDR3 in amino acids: CASSHDSFSYEQYF. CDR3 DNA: TGTGCCAGCAGCCACGACAGCTTCTCCTACGAGCAGTACTTC. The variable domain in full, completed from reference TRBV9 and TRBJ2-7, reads DSGVTQTPKHLITATGQRVTLRCSPRSGDLSVYWYQQSLDQGLQFLIQYYNGEERAKGNILERFSAQQFPDLHSELNLSSLELGDSALYFCASSHDSFSYEQYFGPGTRLTVT.

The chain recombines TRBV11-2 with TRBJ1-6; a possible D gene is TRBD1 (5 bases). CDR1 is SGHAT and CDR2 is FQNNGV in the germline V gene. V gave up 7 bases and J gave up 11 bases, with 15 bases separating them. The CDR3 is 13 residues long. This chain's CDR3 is CASTPGGGTPLHF. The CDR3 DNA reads TGTGCCAGCACCCCCGGGGGAGGTACACCCCTCCACTTT.

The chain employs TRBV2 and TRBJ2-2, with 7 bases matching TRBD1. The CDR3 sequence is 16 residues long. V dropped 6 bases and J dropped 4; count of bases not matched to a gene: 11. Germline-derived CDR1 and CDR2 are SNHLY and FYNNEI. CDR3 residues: CASSSQGPPPTGELFF. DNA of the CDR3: TGTGCCAGCAGCTCACAGGGGCCACCCCCCACCGGGGAGCTGTTTTTT.

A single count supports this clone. CDR3 in amino acids: CATSSQGAPDTQYF. DNA of the CDR3: TGTGCCACCAGCTCACAAGGGGCCCCAGATACGCAGTATTTT. The rearrangement uses TRBV15 and TRBJ2-3; D may be TRBD1 (5 bases). With 5 bases removed from V and 4 bases from J, the gap between germline ends came to 13 bases. The CDR3 contains 14 residues. Germline V gene data show CDR1 as LNHNV and CDR2 as YYDKDF (reference sequence).

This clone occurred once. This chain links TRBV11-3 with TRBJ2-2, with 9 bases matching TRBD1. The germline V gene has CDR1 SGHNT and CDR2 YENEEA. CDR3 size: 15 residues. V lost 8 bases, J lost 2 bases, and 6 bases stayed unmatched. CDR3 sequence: CASAPGQGNTGELFF. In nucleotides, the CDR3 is TGTGCCAGCGCCCCGGGACAGGGTAACACCGGGGAGCTGTTTTTT.

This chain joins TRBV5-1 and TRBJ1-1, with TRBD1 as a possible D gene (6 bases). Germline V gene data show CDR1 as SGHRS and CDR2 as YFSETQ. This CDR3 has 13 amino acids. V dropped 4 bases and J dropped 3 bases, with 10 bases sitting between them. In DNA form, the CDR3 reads TGCGCCAGCAGCCTGGGGGCTCACACTGAAGCTTTCTTT. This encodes CASSLGAHTEAFF.

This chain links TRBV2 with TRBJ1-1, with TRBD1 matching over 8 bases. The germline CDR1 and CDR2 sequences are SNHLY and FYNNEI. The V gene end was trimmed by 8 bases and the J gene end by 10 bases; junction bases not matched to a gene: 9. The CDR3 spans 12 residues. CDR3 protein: CASDPQGVGAFF. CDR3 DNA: TGTGCCAGCGATCCACAGGGGGTGGGAGCTTTCTTT. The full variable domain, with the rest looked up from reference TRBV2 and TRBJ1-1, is EPEVTQTPSHQVTQMGQEVILRCVPISNHLYFYWYRQILGQKVEFLVSFYNNEISEKSEIFDDQFSVERPDGSNFTLKIRSTKLEDSAMYFCASDPQGVGAFFGQGTRLTVV.

CDR3 nucleotides: TGTGCCAGCAGCCAAGTTGTCGGGGGGGGCGGAGAGACCCAGTACTTC. Its translation is CASSQVVGGGGETQYF. The rearrangement links TRBV4-2 to TRBJ2-5; 8 bases fit TRBD2. V lost 1 base and J lost 4; bases outside the gene matches: 8. CDR3 length: 16 amino acids. Germline values: CDR1 LGHNA, CDR2 YNFKEQ.

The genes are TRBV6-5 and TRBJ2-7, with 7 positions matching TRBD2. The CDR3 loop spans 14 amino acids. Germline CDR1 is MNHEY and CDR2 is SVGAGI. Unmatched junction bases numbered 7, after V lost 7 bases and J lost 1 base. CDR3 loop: CASTSTGGSYEQYF. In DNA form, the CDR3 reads TGTGCCAGCACCTCAACGGGGGGATCCTACGAGCAGTACTTC.

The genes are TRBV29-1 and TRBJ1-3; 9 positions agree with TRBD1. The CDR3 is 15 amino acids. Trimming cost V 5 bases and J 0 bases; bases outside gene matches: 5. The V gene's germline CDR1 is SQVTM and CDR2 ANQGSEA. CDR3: CSVTGTGSSGNTIYF. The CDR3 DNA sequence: TGCAGCGTTACCGGGACAGGGAGCTCTGGAAACACCATATATTTT.

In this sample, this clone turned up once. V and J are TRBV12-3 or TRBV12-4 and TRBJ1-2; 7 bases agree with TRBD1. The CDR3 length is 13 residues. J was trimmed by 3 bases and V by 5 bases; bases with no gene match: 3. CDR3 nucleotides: TGTGCCAGCAGTCAGACAGGGTACTATGGCTACACCTTC. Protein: CASSQTGYYGYTF.

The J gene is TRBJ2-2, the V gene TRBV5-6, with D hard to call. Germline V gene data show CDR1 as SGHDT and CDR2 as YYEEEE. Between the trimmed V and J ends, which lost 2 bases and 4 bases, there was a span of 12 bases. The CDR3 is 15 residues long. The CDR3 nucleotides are TGTGCCAGCAGCTTTCGCCCCCCCGGCACCGGGGAGCTGTTTTTT. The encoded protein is CASSFRPPGTGELFF.

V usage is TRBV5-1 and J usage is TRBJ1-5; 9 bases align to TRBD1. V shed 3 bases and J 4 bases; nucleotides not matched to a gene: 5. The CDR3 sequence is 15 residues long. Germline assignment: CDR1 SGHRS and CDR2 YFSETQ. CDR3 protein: CASSSDRGWNQPQHF. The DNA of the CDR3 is TGCGCCAGCAGCTCGGACAGGGGATGGAATCAGCCCCAGCATTTT.